This is a list of T cell receptor beta chains from one sample in a study of patients and donors after allogeneic stem cell transplantation. In TCRdb, the RT-PCR reads were re-called with MiXCR into one record per CDR3 protein. The sample records 900,000 to 1,000,000 distinct CDR3 sequences, approximately 18% being singletons. Sequences were obtained from blood, either unsorted or a sorted T cell fraction (not recorded which). These receptors were obtained from a human donor who was either an allogeneic HSCT recipient or a stem cell or donor lymphocyte infusion donor (not recorded which). It is not recorded whose cells these are; they may come from a transplant donor. CDR3s include the opening cysteine and the closing phenylalanine or tryptophan. A D gene is named only where the DNA matches it firmly. Clone size appears in some rows only: once, few, many, or a class for an expanded clone.

abundance	v_gene	d_gene	j_gene	CDR3aa	CDR3nt
.	TRBV9	TRBD2	TRBJ2-1	CASNPSGEPHEQFF	TGTGCCAGCAACCCTAGCGGAGAGCCCCATGAGCAGTTCTTC
.	TRBV20-1	.	TRBJ2-5	CSAHIRETQYF	TGCAGTGCTCATATTAGGGAGACCCAGTACTTC
.	TRBV7-9	.	TRBJ2-5	CASSARDKQETQYF	TGTGCCAGCAGCGCCCGGGACAAGCAAGAGACCCAGTACTTC
few	TRBV9	TRBD1	TRBJ1-6	CASSIGQGKNNSPLHF	TGTGCCAGCAGCATCGGACAGGGGAAAAATAATTCACCCCTCCACTTT
many	TRBV12-3/TRBV12-4	TRBD2	TRBJ2-1	CASNPGTSGGPDYNEQFF	TGTGCCAGCAACCCTGGGACTAGCGGGGGCCCTGACTACAATGAGCAGTTCTTC
.	TRBV20-1	.	TRBJ2-3	CSAPGKGGVFVDTQYF	TGCAGTGCGCCCGGGAAGGGGGGGGTATTCGTAGATACGCAGTATTTT
.	TRBV20-1	.	TRBJ2-1	CSAPEPYNEQFF	TGCAGTGCTCCTGAACCATACAATGAGCAGTTCTTC
few	TRBV7-9	.	TRBJ1-1	CASSSPGTLYNTEAFF	TGTGCCAGCAGCTCCCCCGGGACGCTTTACAACACTGAAGCTTTCTTT
.	TRBV5-1	TRBD2	TRBJ2-3	CASSLARREGRDTQYF	TGCGCCAGCAGCTTGGCTAGGCGGGAGGGTCGAGATACGCAGTATTTT
.	TRBV5-1	.	TRBJ1-2	CASSLEQGNLYGYTF	TGCGCCAGCAGCTTGGAACAGGGTAACCTCTATGGCTACACCTTC
.	TRBV6-1	.	TRBJ2-1	CASTRGASNNEQFF	TGTGCCAGCACCCGGGGGGCGAGCAACAATGAGCAGTTCTTC
many	TRBV4-1	.	TRBJ2-7	CASSQDGGEQYF	TGCGCCAGCAGCCAAGATGGGGGCGAGCAGTACTTC
.	TRBV7-7	TRBD2	TRBJ2-2	CASSPQRGTGELFF	TGTGCTAGCAGCCCACAGCGGGGGACCGGGGAGCTGTTTTTT
few	TRBV6-5	.	TRBJ1-4	CASSSGLHEKLFF	TGTGCCAGCAGTTCGGGACTCCATGAAAAACTGTTTTTT
many	TRBV4-3	.	TRBJ2-1	CASSQVVSSYNEQFF	TGCGCCAGCAGCCAAGTTGTGAGCTCCTACAATGAGCAGTTCTTC
.	TRBV12-3/TRBV12-4	.	TRBJ2-7	CASSPEGAAYEQYF	TGTGCCAGCAGTCCGGAGGGAGCGGCTTACGAGCAGTACTTC
many	TRBV5-1	TRBD1	TRBJ1-4	CASKGTGKSEKLFF	TGCGCCTCGAAGGGGACAGGGAAGAGTGAAAAACTGTTTTTT
few	TRBV4-1	TRBD2	TRBJ2-1	CASSHRISGTSNNEQFF	TGCGCCAGCAGCCACCGAATTAGCGGGACATCTAACAATGAGCAGTTCTTC
few	TRBV6-5	.	TRBJ1-4	CASSYSRSGSGEKLFF	TGTGCCAGCAGTTACTCGAGATCAGGATCGGGTGAAAAACTGTTTTTT
.	TRBV5-1	.	TRBJ2-5	CASSFNRGFQETQYF	TGCGCCAGCAGCTTCAACCGCGGGTTTCAAGAGACCCAGTACTTC
few	TRBV2	TRBD2	TRBJ2-7	CASGPSGGSEQYF	TGTGCCAGCGGGCCTAGCGGGGGGAGCGAGCAGTACTTC
many	TRBV29-1	.	TRBJ2-3	CSVVGRGTSTDTQYF	TGCAGCGTTGTGGGGCGGGGTACTAGCACAGATACGCAGTATTTT
.	TRBV11-2	.	TRBJ2-7	CASSLDRGTGAYYEQYF	TGTGCCAGCAGCTTAGATCGCGGTACAGGCGCATACTACGAGCAGTACTTC
.	TRBV20-1	TRBD1	TRBJ2-1	CSASTTGDTSTEQFF	TGCAGTGCTTCTACAACAGGGGATACAAGCACTGAGCAGTTCTTC
few	TRBV2	.	TRBJ2-7	CASSEDTGRLGYEQYF	TGTGCCAGCAGTGAGGACACAGGACGCTTGGGCTACGAGCAGTACTTC
few	TRBV29-1	TRBD1	TRBJ1-1	CSVVQGYTEAFF	TGCAGCGTTGTACAGGGGTACACTGAAGCTTTCTTT
.	TRBV14	.	TRBJ2-3	CASSQRVGGSTDTQYF	TGTGCCAGCAGCCAGAGGGTCGGCGGTAGCACAGATACGCAGTATTTT
few	TRBV20-1	TRBD2	TRBJ2-3	CSARAPTSLTDTQYF	TGCAGTGCTAGAGCCCCGACTAGCTTAACAGATACGCAGTATTTT
few	TRBV4-3	.	TRBJ1-3	CASSQWGFTGNTIYF	TGCGCCAGCAGCCAATGGGGTTTCACTGGAAACACCATATATTTT
.	TRBV6-2/TRBV6-3	TRBD1	TRBJ1-1	CASNRPGQGTTEAFF	TGTGCCAGCAACCGGCCGGGACAGGGGACCACTGAAGCTTTCTTT
few	TRBV7-9	.	TRBJ2-7	CASSSEGTTYEQYF	TGTGCCAGCAGCTCCGAGGGGACGACCTACGAGCAGTACTTC
.	TRBV14	.	TRBJ2-7	CASSQYGQLSYEQYF	TGTGCCAGCAGCCAATACGGACAGCTCTCCTACGAGCAGTACTTC
many	TRBV7-3	.	TRBJ2-3	CASSTTVSSTDTQYF	TGTGCCAGCAGCACGACAGTATCAAGCACAGATACGCAGTATTTT
few	TRBV5-4	TRBD1	TRBJ1-2	CASSLGQGFSNYGYTF	TGTGCCAGCAGCTTGGGACAGGGGTTCTCTAACTATGGCTACACCTTC
few	TRBV11-2	.	TRBJ2-7	CASSLERSSYEQYF	TGTGCCAGCAGCTTAGAGAGGAGCTCCTACGAGCAGTACTTC
few	TRBV2	TRBD2	TRBJ2-2	CASRRLAGGSTGELFF	TGTGCCAGCAGGAGACTAGCGGGAGGGAGCACCGGGGAGCTGTTTTTT
.	TRBV6-1	TRBD1	TRBJ2-3	CASQGDRSTDTQYF	TGTGCCAGCCAGGGGGACAGAAGCACAGATACGCAGTATTTT
.	TRBV20-1	.	TRBJ2-3	CSRQRRNTDTQYF	TGCAGCCGACAGAGAAGAAACACAGATACGCAGTATTTT
many	TRBV24-1	.	TRBJ1-5	CATIGNLYQPQHF	TGTGCCACCATCGGAAATTTGTATCAGCCCCAGCATTTT
many	TRBV12-3/TRBV12-4	.	TRBJ2-3	CASSLAGREIDTQYF	TGTGCCAGCAGTTTAGCGGGACGGGAGATAGATACGCAGTATTTT
few	TRBV7-6	.	TRBJ2-7	CASSPEGGKAYEQYF	TGTGCCAGCAGCCCTGAGGGGGGCAAAGCCTACGAGCAGTACTTC
.	TRBV28	TRBD1	TRBJ2-3	CASSPIDRARSRDTQYF	TGTGCCAGCAGCCCCATCGACAGGGCTCGGAGCAGAGATACGCAGTATTTT
few	TRBV7-2	.	TRBJ2-1	CASSSTGTRIYNEQFF	TGTGCCAGCAGTTCGACCGGGACTCGTATTTACAATGAGCAGTTCTTC
few	TRBV7-9	.	TRBJ1-2	CASRERGDGYTF	TGTGCCAGCAGAGAAAGGGGGGATGGCTACACCTTC
.	TRBV12-3/TRBV12-4	.	TRBJ2-7	CASSFRGRSDEQYF	TGTGCCAGCAGTTTTAGGGGGAGGAGCGACGAGCAGTACTTC
many	TRBV20-1	.	TRBJ2-5	CSGSQETQYF	TGCAGTGGATCCCAAGAGACCCAGTACTTC
.	TRBV25-1	.	TRBJ2-4	CASSENTRYRNIQYF	TGTGCCAGCAGTGAAAACACCAGGTATCGAAACATTCAGTACTTC
few	TRBV28	.	TRBJ1-5	CASSFGWESSNQPQHF	TGTGCCAGCAGTTTTGGTTGGGAATCGAGCAATCAGCCCCAGCATTTT